These 14 T cell receptor beta chains came from one sample sequenced in a study of monozygotic twins with inflammatory bowel disease. TCRdb re-called the 5' RACE reads and gives one entry per CDR3 protein, without DNA. The sample includes about 210,000 distinct CDR3 sequences. The source material was blood. The origin of the receptors is a human donor with ulcerative colitis or Crohn's disease, or a healthy co-twin of an affected twin (not recorded which).

The chain couples TRBV15 to TRBJ2-6; TCRdb selects TRBD1, and the lack of DNA leaves this call unchecked. The CDR3 loop spans 15 amino acids. Per germline, CDR1 LNHNV and CDR2 YYDKDF (reference sequence). The CDR3 spells CATSPLGPEANVLTF.

The chain is built from TRBV3-1 and TRBJ2-7; TCRdb picks TRBD1, but there is no DNA to check that call. Germline CDR1 is LGHDT and CDR2 is YNNKEL (reference sequence). There are 15 residues in the CDR3. CDR3 sequence: CASSQDTGGRYEQYF.

The chain links TRBV19 to TRBJ1-5. This CDR3 spans 14 amino acids. CDR1 and CDR2 from the germline V gene are LNHDA and SQIVND (reference sequence). Here the CDR3 reads CASSMDSSNQPQHF.

V gene TRBV12-3 or TRBV12-4 combines with J gene TRBJ1-3; TCRdb names TRBD1, which stays unverified in the absence of DNA. The CDR3 sequence is 15 residues long. The CDR3 spells CASSPPRGLGNTIYF.

V gene TRBV6-1 combines with J gene TRBJ2-1; TCRdb returns TRBD2, unconfirmable since there is no DNA. Germline loops: CDR1 MNHNS, CDR2 SASEGT. The CDR3 totals 15 residues. This chain's CDR3 is CASSLGDLRHNEQFF.

The rearrangement uses TRBV20-1 and TRBJ2-7; TCRdb proposes TRBD2, but this gene call is untestable without DNA. CDR3 length: 15 residues. CDR1 is DFQATT and CDR2 is SNEGSKA in the germline V gene (reference sequence). CDR3 sequence: CSASGMGRPFYEQYF.

The chain joins TRBV12-3 or TRBV12-4 to TRBJ2-7; no DNA is available, so the TRBD1 call from TCRdb remains unchecked. The CDR3 runs 15 residues. This CDR3 is CASSSGTSKGAEQYF.

The chain employs TRBV5-1 and TRBJ2-1; checking the TCRdb D call of TRBD1 is not possible without DNA. Germline-derived CDR1 and CDR2 are SGHRS and YFSETQ. This CDR3 contains 15 residues. The CDR3 here is CASSWDPGVTGEQFF.

This chain links TRBV7-9 with TRBJ1-2; the TCRdb D gene call, TRBD1, has no DNA to confirm it. The CDR3 spans 14 residues. Per germline, CDR1 SEHNR and CDR2 FQNEAQ (reference sequence). This CDR3 is CASSTPMDLYGYTF.

The gene calls are TRBV12-3 or TRBV12-4 and TRBJ2-7; TCRdb proposes TRBD1, but this gene call is untestable without DNA. CDR3 length equals 14 residues. CDR3 sequence reads: CASSFQPGPYEQYF.

This CDR3 is CASSSDRLYNEQFF. V gene TRBV5-4 combines with J gene TRBJ2-1. The CDR3 is 14 amino acids. CDR1 SGHNT and CDR2 YYREEE come from the germline V gene (reference sequence).

The V call is TRBV5-1, the J call TRBJ2-3; the D call of TRBD1 rests on TCRdb alone, since no DNA is present to check it. Per germline, CDR1 SGHRS and CDR2 YFSETQ. This CDR3 comprises 15 residues. The CDR3 sequence is CASSLLQGSVDTQYF. Variable domain in full (rest from reference TRBV5-1 and TRBJ2-3): KAGVTQTPRYLIKTRGQQVTLSCSPISGHRSVSWYQQTPGQGLQFLFEYFSETQRNKGNFPGRFSGRQFSNSRSEMNVSTLELGDSALYLCASSLLQGSVDTQYFGPGTRLTVL.

The chain carries TRBV11-2 and TRBJ2-1; absent DNA, TCRdb's TRBD2 call cannot be checked. From germline, CDR1 is SGHAT and CDR2 FQNNGV. CDR3 length: 17 residues. This CDR3 is CASSLDSGGASYNEQFF.

The chain has TRBV7-2 and TRBJ1-1. The CDR3 spans 13 residues. Germline lookup yields CDR1 SGHTA and CDR2 FQGNSA. The CDR3 is CASSPTAGGEAFF.